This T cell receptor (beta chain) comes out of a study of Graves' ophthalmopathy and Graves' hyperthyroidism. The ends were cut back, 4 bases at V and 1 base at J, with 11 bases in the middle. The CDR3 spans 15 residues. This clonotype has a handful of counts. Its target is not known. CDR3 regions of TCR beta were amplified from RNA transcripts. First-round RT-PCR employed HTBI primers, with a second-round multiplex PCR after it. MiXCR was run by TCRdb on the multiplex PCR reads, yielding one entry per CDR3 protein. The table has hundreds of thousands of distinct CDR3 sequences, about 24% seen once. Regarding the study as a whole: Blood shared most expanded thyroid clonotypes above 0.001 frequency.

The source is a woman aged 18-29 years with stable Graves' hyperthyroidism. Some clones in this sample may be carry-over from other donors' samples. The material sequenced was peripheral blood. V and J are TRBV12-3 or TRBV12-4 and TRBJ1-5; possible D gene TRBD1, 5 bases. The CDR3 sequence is CASSYGWGSNQPQHF. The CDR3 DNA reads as TGTGCCAGCAGTTACGGTTGGGGGAGCAATCAGCCCCAGCATTTT.